This TCR beta chain was found in a study of cytomegalovirus exposure and HLA in healthy donors. The length of the CDR3 is 15 residues. From germline, CDR1 is SNHLY and CDR2 FYNNEI. V lost 6 bases and J lost 1; bases outside the gene matches: 6. The PCR was carried out with 60 Vbeta primers and 13 Jbeta primers. The table came from immunoSEQ multiplex PCR; TCRdb's copy has only in-frame clones and leaves some out. In the table there are under 200,000 clones, 65% to 90% of which are singletons. The sequence was obtained from a man aged 45-65 years in good health and CMV-seropositive. Source material: PBMCs. The chain recombines TRBV2 with TRBJ1-5, with 7 bases matching TRBD1. Here the CDR3 DNA reads TGTGCCAGCAGCCTCACAGGGGTGAGCAATCAGCCCCAGCATTTT. Encoded protein: CASSLTGVSNQPQHF.